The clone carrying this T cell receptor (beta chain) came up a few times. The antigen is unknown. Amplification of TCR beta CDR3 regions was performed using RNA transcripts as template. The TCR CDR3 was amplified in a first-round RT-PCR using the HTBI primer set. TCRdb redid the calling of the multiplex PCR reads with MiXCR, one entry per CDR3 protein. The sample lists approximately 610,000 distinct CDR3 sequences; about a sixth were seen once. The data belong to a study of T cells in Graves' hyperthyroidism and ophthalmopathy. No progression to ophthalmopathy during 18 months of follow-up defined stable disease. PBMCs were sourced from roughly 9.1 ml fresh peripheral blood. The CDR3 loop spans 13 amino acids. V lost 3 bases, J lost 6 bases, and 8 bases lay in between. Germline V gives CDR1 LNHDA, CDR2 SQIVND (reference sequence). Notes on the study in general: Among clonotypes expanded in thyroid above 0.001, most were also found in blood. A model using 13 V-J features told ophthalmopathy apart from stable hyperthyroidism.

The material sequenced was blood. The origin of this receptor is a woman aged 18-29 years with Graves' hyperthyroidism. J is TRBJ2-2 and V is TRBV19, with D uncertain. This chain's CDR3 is CASSIVGPGELFF. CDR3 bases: TGTGCCAGTAGTATTGTGGGCCCCGGGGAGCTGTTTTTT.